This TCR beta chain was retrieved from a study of T cell responses to AZD1222 COVID-19 vaccine. This CDR3 has 15 residues. CDR1 and CDR2 from the germline V gene are SGHRS and YFSETQ. With 4 bases removed from V and 4 bases from J, the gap between germline ends came to 17 bases. Points from the study as a whole: With dominance at 160-218 and 743-854, vaccine-associated CD4 TCRs spanned spike. Every sample of the repertoires postdated the peak T cell response.

Sequencing was performed with immunoSEQ multiplex PCR; in TCRdb, only in-frame clones are kept and a portion is missing. Among about 120,000 clones listed, roughly 87% were seen once. As concerns this clone: As yet, its antigen is unknown.

Sample: peripheral blood, taken on day 0 of AZD1222 vaccination. The origin of this receptor is an adult in good health. The chain is built from TRBV5-1 and TRBJ1-2; no clear D. CDR3 in amino acids: CASSTLPSEAYGYTF. The CDR3 DNA reads as TGCGCCAGCAGCACTCTCCCTTCGGAGGCCTATGGCTACACCTTC.